The 24 T cell receptor beta chains reported below all come from one sample, sequenced in a study of cytomegalovirus exposure and HLA in healthy donors. PCR employed 60 Vbeta and 13 Jbeta primers. Sequencing used immunoSEQ multiplex PCR; TCRdb keeps in-frame clones, though not all of them. The top ten hold 3.8% of the sample, which has fewer than 250,000 clones, around 73% seen once. The sample taken for sequencing was PBMCs. These receptors came from a male donor in good health and CMV-seronegative.

The chain links TRBV5-4 to TRBJ2-5; 9 bases line up with TRBD2. The J call is in doubt because the DNA end fits TRBJ2-7 better. This CDR3 comprises 17 residues. In germline, CDR1 is SGHNT, CDR2 YYREEE (reference sequence). The CDR3 DNA reads TGTGCCAGCAGCTCCGCCCCGGGACTAGCCCCCTCCTACGAGCAGTACTTC. It yields the protein CASSSAPGLAPSYEQYF.

This CDR3 is CASSPDRGNEQFF. In DNA form, the CDR3 reads TGTGCCAGCTCACCGGACAGGGGCAATGAGCAGTTCTTC. The rearrangement uses TRBV18 and TRBJ2-1, with 9 bases aligning to TRBD1. Losses at the gene ends were 3 bases for V and 6 bases for J; bases not matched to a gene: 0. This CDR3 contains 13 residues. CDR1 KGHSH and CDR2 LQKENI come from the germline V gene. Based on the CDR3 plus reference TRBV18 and TRBJ2-1, the full variable domain is NAGVMQNPRHLVRRRGQEARLRCSPMKGHSHVYWYRQLPEEGLKFMVYLQKENIIDESGMPKERFSAEFPKEGPSILRIQQVVRGDSAAYFCASSPDRGNEQFFGPGTRLTVL.

This clone has a handful of counts. The chain couples TRBV7-8 to TRBJ2-7; 7 bases are a match to TRBD1. Germline values: CDR1 SGHVS, CDR2 FQNEAQ. V gave up 5 bases and J gave up 5 bases; unmatched junction bases: 15. This CDR3 is built from 16 residues. The CDR3 region is CASSPTRQGSVNEQYF. CDR3 nucleotides: TGTGCCAGCAGCCCGACCCGACAGGGCAGTGTAAACGAGCAGTACTTC.

The rearrangement links TRBV6-1 to TRBJ2-5, with a possible D match to TRBD2 (5 bases). Trimming removed 7 bases from V and 3 bases from J, with 12 bases in between. The CDR3 spans 13 residues. Germline CDR1 reads MNHNS; CDR2 reads SASEGT. This CDR3 reads CASTVGLEETQYF. The CDR3 nucleotides are TGTGCCAGCACCGTTGGACTCGAAGAGACCCAGTACTTC.

The J gene is TRBJ2-2, the V gene TRBV9; no clear D. Trimming pared 3 bases from V and 7 bases from J, leaving 16 bases between. The germline V gene encodes CDR1 SGDLS and CDR2 YYNGEE. This CDR3 has 15 amino acids. This CDR3 reads CASSGALSYGGELFF. CDR3 nucleotide sequence: TGTGCCAGCAGCGGCGCCCTAAGTTACGGCGGGGAGCTGTTTTTT. Variable domain in full (rest from reference TRBV9 and TRBJ2-2): DSGVTQTPKHLITATGQRVTLRCSPRSGDLSVYWYQQSLDQGLQFLIQYYNGEERAKGNILERFSAQQFPDLHSELNLSSLELGDSALYFCASSGALSYGGELFFGEGSRLTVL.

This clone has a handful of counts. The rearrangement links TRBV7-6 to TRBJ2-2, with TRBD2 matching 7 bases. Germline-derived CDR1 and CDR2 are SGHVS and FNYEAQ. V dropped 3 bases and J dropped 6; count of bases not matched to a gene: 7. The CDR3 length is 15 residues. The CDR3 loop reads CASSLTSLGAGELFF. The CDR3 DNA is TGTGCCAGCAGCTTGACTAGCTTAGGGGCCGGGGAGCTGTTTTTT.

The V and J genes are TRBV10-2 and TRBJ2-5; TRBD1 aligns across 8 bases. The J call may be incorrect, as the DNA end agrees better with TRBJ2-7. Germline V gene sequence: CDR1 WSHSY, CDR2 SAAADI. The CDR3 sequence is 17 residues long. CDR3 in amino acids: CASRGREGGQGAYEQYF. The CDR3 DNA follows: TGCGCCAGCAGGGGGCGTGAGGGAGGCCAGGGGGCGTACGAGCAGTACTTC.

The rearrangement joins TRBV27 to TRBJ1-1; D is possibly TRBD1 (6 bases). This CDR3 contains 14 residues. V lost 5 bases, J lost 9 bases, and 19 bases lay in between. CDR1 and CDR2 (germline): MNHEY, SMNVEV (reference sequence). The CDR3 is CASSPRQAWGKAFF. The CDR3 DNA reads as TGTGCCAGCAGTCCCAGACAGGCATGGGGTAAAGCTTTCTTT.

V gene TRBV6-5 combines with J gene TRBJ1-1, with 10 bases that match TRBD1. After removal of 8 bases from V and 5 bases from J, the junction contained 8 bases not matched to a gene. CDR3 length: 14 amino acids. Germline loops: CDR1 MNHEY, CDR2 SVGAGI. The CDR3 bases are TGTGCCAGCCGCCGGGACAGGGGTGGGACTGAAGCTTTCTTT. Protein sequence: CASRRDRGGTEAFF.

About this clone: At one end, the junction sequence differs from germline, possibly due to a read error. This sequence joins TRBV6-5 and TRBJ1-1, with unresolved D. CDR3 size: 15 residues. Germline V gives CDR1 MNHEY, CDR2 SVGAGI. CDR3 amino acids: CASSYSEARFTEAFF. The CDR3 DNA sequence: TGTGCCAGCAGCTACTCGGAGGCGCGGTTCACTGAAGCTTTCTTT.

The chain carries TRBV15 and TRBJ2-3; 14 nucleotides align to TRBD2. This CDR3 is 16 amino acids long. The junction had 3 bases not matched to a gene; V was cut back by 3 bases and J by 4 bases. CDR1 is LNHNV, CDR2 YYDKDF, per germline (reference sequence). The CDR3 sequence is CATSSGLAGGPDTQYF. Written as DNA, the CDR3 is TGTGCCACCAGCAGCGGACTAGCGGGAGGTCCAGATACGCAGTATTTT.

Of note for this clone: One end of the junction fails to match germline, which may point to a read error. This chain joins TRBV6-5 and TRBJ1-1, with D maybe TRBD1 (6 bases). This CDR3 is 12 amino acids long. CDR1 MNHEY and CDR2 SVGAGI come from the germline V gene. Here the CDR3 reads CASSEGDTKAFF. In DNA form, the CDR3 reads TGTGCCAGCAGTGAGGGGGACACTAAAGCTTTCTTT.

The rearrangement joins TRBV5-4 to TRBJ2-1, with 11 nucleotides matching TRBD2. The CDR3 is made up of 16 amino acids. CDR1 SGHNT and CDR2 YYREEE come from the germline V gene (reference sequence). Germline trimming cut 2 bases from V and 3 bases from J; bases unmatched to any gene: 4. CDR3 nucleotides: TGTGCCAGCAGCTTTAGACTAGCGGGGCTCTACAATGAGCAGTTCTTC. It yields the protein CASSFRLAGLYNEQFF.

This clone was detected only a few times. The gene calls are TRBV6-6 and TRBJ1-3; D is undetermined. Looked up from germline, CDR1 is MNHNY and CDR2 is SVGAGI (reference sequence). The CDR3 consists of 12 residues. The V gene lost 10 bases and the J gene lost 0 bases, with 7 bases spanning the gap. This CDR3 is CAIRDSGNTIYF. CDR3 sequence (DNA): TGTGCCATACGGGACTCTGGAAACACCATATATTTT.

The chain joins TRBV5-6 to TRBJ2-5; the match to TRBD2 covers 8 bases. V lost 4 bases, J lost 1 base, and 3 bases stayed unmatched. In germline, CDR1 is SGHDT, CDR2 YYEEEE. There are 14 residues in the CDR3. The CDR3 DNA reads TGTGCCAGCAGCCCGAGCGGGAGCCAAGAGACCCAGTACTTC. Its protein product is CASSPSGSQETQYF.

This chain uses TRBV30 with TRBJ2-3; perhaps TRBD2 as D (6 bases). This CDR3 has 14 amino acids. Germline CDR1 reads GTSNPN; CDR2 reads SVGIG (reference sequence). Trimming left V 2 bases short and J 4 bases short, with 13 bases between. The CDR3 reads CAWSSAGSSDTQYF. For the CDR3, the DNA is TGTGCCTGGAGTTCCGCGGGATCCTCAGATACGCAGTATTTT.

V and J are TRBV7-3 and TRBJ2-3, with 10 bases aligning to TRBD2. Germline V lookup: CDR1 SGHTA, CDR2 FQGTGA. V dropped 0 bases and J dropped 2; count of bases not matched to a gene: 2. This CDR3 is 16 amino acids long. CDR3 amino acids: CASSLTLAGDTDTQYF. The CDR3 DNA reads as TGTGCCAGCAGCTTAACCCTAGCGGGGGACACAGATACGCAGTATTTT.

The chain links TRBV5-1 to TRBJ2-1; D remains unclear. Germline-derived CDR1 and CDR2 are SGHRS and YFSETQ. Trimming removed 0 bases at V and 8 bases at J, with 15 bases between. The CDR3 totals 15 residues. CDR3 region: CASSLEPAPEHEQFF. Written as DNA, the CDR3 is TGCGCCAGCAGCTTGGAGCCAGCGCCGGAACATGAGCAGTTCTTC.

The V gene is TRBV6-1, the J gene TRBJ1-5, with D possibly matching TRBD1 (5 bases). The CDR3 has 14 residues. The germline V and J ends were trimmed by 7 bases and 4 bases, with 14 bases remaining between them. The germline V gene encodes CDR1 MNHNS and CDR2 SASEGT. In DNA, the CDR3 is TGTGCCAGCACCACGAGCGGGGGTAATCAGCCCCAGCATTTT. Its protein product is CASTTSGGNQPQHF.

The rearrangement links TRBV9 to TRBJ2-1, with TRBD2 identical over 9 bases. The CDR3 loop spans 15 amino acids. V shed 3 bases and J 9 bases; nucleotides not matched to a gene: 10. CDR1 and CDR2 from the germline V gene are SGDLS and YYNGEE. In DNA, the CDR3 is TGTGCCAGCAGCGCCCCTAGCGGGATGGCGGGTGAGCAGTTCTTC. Its translation: CASSAPSGMAGEQFF.

The chain is built from TRBV27 and TRBJ2-7; 9 bases match TRBD1. Per the germline V gene, CDR1 is MNHEY and CDR2 is SMNVEV (reference sequence). V trimming: 4 bases; J trimming: 3 bases; junction bases outside the gene matches: 7. The CDR3 has 15 residues. Here the CDR3 reads CASSSPDRGRYEQYF. The CDR3 nucleotides read TGTGCCAGCAGTTCCCCGGACAGGGGACGCTACGAGCAGTACTTC.

J is TRBJ1-1 and V is TRBV5-1; D uncertain. The germline CDR1 and CDR2 sequences are SGHRS and YFSETQ. Trimming removed 0 bases at V and 1 base at J, with 10 bases between. The CDR3 runs to 15 residues. CDR3 sequence reads: CASSLGARGNTEAFF. In DNA form, the CDR3 reads TGCGCCAGCAGCTTGGGAGCAAGAGGGAACACTGAAGCTTTCTTT.

This clone appeared a few times. Other DNA variants within this sample encode the same CDR3. The gene calls are TRBV19 and TRBJ2-3; D might be TRBD2 (5 bases). Per the germline V gene, CDR1 is LNHDA and CDR2 is SQIVND (reference sequence). CDR3 length: 13 residues. Trimming took 9 bases from V and 3 from J, leaving 13 bases between them. CDR3 residues: CASAGSLTDTQYF. In DNA form, the CDR3 reads TGTGCCAGCGCGGGTAGCTTGACAGATACGCAGTATTTT.

J is TRBJ2-1 and V is TRBV7-9; TRBD2 matches 12 bases. CDR1 is SEHNR and CDR2 is FQNEAQ in the germline V gene (reference sequence). The CDR3 has 17 amino acids. The V gene end was trimmed by 4 bases and the J gene end by 6 bases; junction bases not matched to a gene: 10. This chain's CDR3 is CASSSGLAGKNINEQFF. The CDR3 coding sequence is TGTGCCAGCAGCTCCGGACTAGCGGGAAAAAATATCAATGAGCAGTTCTTC.